A selection of T cell receptor beta chains follows, all from one sample in a study of CXCR3-negative and CXCR3-positive naive CD8 T cells. With the 5' RACE reads reprocessed, TCRdb shows one record per CDR3 protein and no DNA. The specimen's table records roughly 100,000 distinct CDR3 sequences. The specimen sequenced was naive CXCR3+ CD8+ T cells from blood. The receptors come from a human donor in good health. Some clones in this sample may be carry-over from other donors' samples. The CDR3 runs from the conserved cysteine through the conserved F or W.

j_call: TRBJ1-5
v_call: TRBV29-1
cdr3_aa: CSAAGGSNQPQHF

j_call: TRBJ2-7
v_call: TRBV7-3
cdr3_aa: CACRTSGSNEQYF

j_call: TRBJ1-2
v_call: TRBV29-1
cdr3_aa: CSVEDLTYANYGYTF

j_call: TRBJ2-1
v_call: TRBV24-1
cdr3_aa: CATSDLRNEQFF

j_call: TRBJ1-1
v_call: TRBV18
cdr3_aa: CASSQQTGEVFEAFF

j_call: TRBJ2-7
v_call: TRBV12-3/TRBV12-4
cdr3_aa: CASSSHLGSSYEQYF

j_call: TRBJ2-5
v_call: TRBV5-1
cdr3_aa: CASAGVEAVKETQYF

j_call: TRBJ2-3
v_call: TRBV7-9
cdr3_aa: CASSFLGDTQYF

j_call: TRBJ2-1
v_call: TRBV9
cdr3_aa: CASSVGMGLAPYNEQFF

j_call: TRBJ1-2
v_call: TRBV29-1
cdr3_aa: CSVPDSTSYGYTF

j_call: TRBJ1-1
v_call: TRBV4-3
cdr3_aa: CASSQDRVKLNTEAFF

j_call: TRBJ2-5
v_call: TRBV3-1
cdr3_aa: CASSQAFWTGTIQETQYF

j_call: TRBJ1-2
v_call: TRBV4-2
cdr3_aa: CASSHLGGGGYTF

j_call: TRBJ2-5
v_call: TRBV7-6
cdr3_aa: CASSPPWTPGETQYF

j_call: TRBJ2-7
v_call: TRBV7-6
cdr3_aa: CASSLGWSSGDPYEQYF

j_call: TRBJ2-1
v_call: TRBV14
cdr3_aa: CASSQEPSGLYNEQFF

j_call: TRBJ1-2
v_call: TRBV6-5
cdr3_aa: CASSYSRGAGSGYTF

j_call: TRBJ2-3
v_call: TRBV29-1
cdr3_aa: CSVDPGQVYTDTQYF

j_call: TRBJ1-5
v_call: TRBV12-3/TRBV12-4
cdr3_aa: CASSLGSPYNRPQHF

j_call: TRBJ1-1
v_call: TRBV6-6
cdr3_aa: CASRQQGNTEAFF

j_call: TRBJ2-7
v_call: TRBV29-1
cdr3_aa: CSVVGTGVHEQYF

j_call: TRBJ2-7
v_call: TRBV5-1
cdr3_aa: CASSLIGADEQYF

j_call: TRBJ2-1
v_call: TRBV5-1
cdr3_aa: CASSLWTTSYYNEQFF

j_call: TRBJ1-5
v_call: TRBV15
cdr3_aa: CATSRDRTGGDNQPQHF